This T cell receptor beta chain appears in the sequencing data of a study of blood T cell repertoires in COVID-19. About the research overall: Nucleic acid was either cDNA or gDNA, and it came from T cells, B-cell-depleted T cells, or PBMCs.

V gave up 7 bases and J gave up 3 bases; unmatched junction bases: 9. Germline V gives CDR1 MNHEY, CDR2 SMNVEV (reference sequence). The CDR3 contains 16 residues. Residents of about two dozen US areas, aged about 18 to 95 years, made up the participants. Recovered Cohort 3 donors showed two negative PCRs, clearance, or symptom resolution. Original analysis: Amplification of reference gene primers was used by the study to estimate nucleated cell counts. TCRdb's table, derived via immunoSEQ multiplex PCR, lists solely in-frame clones and lacks some. V and J calls and clone size are given by that table; D and trimming were obtained from the DNA. Of about 410,000 clones listed, about 90% are singletons.

The chain couples TRBV27 to TRBJ1-6; 7 nucleotides line up with TRBD1. Sequenced material: PBMCs or T cells enriched from blood (not recorded which). This TCR came from a man in his late teens or twenties who had recovered from COVID-19. CDR3 nucleotide sequence: TGTGCCAGCAAGGGGGCCCCTCTTGTCTATAATTCACCCCTCCACTTT. This translates into CASKGAPLVYNSPLHF.